The rows below give T cell receptor beta chains drawn from one sample of a study of tumor-infiltrating lymphocytes in localized non-small cell lung cancer. Libraries were prepared by immunoSEQ multiplex PCR; TCRdb keeps only in-frame clonotypes and omits some of them. The sample yields about 13,000 clones, roughly four fifths seen once. Sequenced material: uninvolved lung tissue not adjacent to the tumor. All receptors derive from a human donor with non-small cell lung cancer. CDR3s include the opening cysteine and the closing phenylalanine or tryptophan. Each record gives: J gene, D gene, V gene, clone size, CDR3 protein, CDR3 DNA. The D gene is left open where the match is weak. Expanded clones get a size class; other rows say once, few or many, or leave the size out.

>TRBJ2-6|-|TRBV6-1|-
CASSEGFSGANVLTF
TGTGCCAGCAGTGAAGGGTTCTCTGGGGCCAACGTCCTGACTTTC
>TRBJ2-7|-|TRBV7-6|-
CASSPEGQTEQYF
TGTGCCAGCAGCCCAGAAGGACAGACCGAGCAGTACTTC
>TRBJ2-7|-|TRBV6-6|once
CASSKDSTYEQYF
TGTGCCAGCAGTAAGGACAGTACCTACGAGCAGTACTTC
>TRBJ1-2|-|TRBV7-8|-
CASSKQGSANYGYTF
TGTGCCAGCAGCAAACAGGGATCAGCTAACTATGGCTACACCTTC
>TRBJ1-6|TRBD1|TRBV6-6|-
CASFANRGNSPLHF
TGTGCCAGCTTTGCGAACAGGGGAAATTCACCCCTCCACTTT
>TRBJ2-7|TRBD1|TRBV19|-
CASRMTGGQIFEQYF
TGTGCCAGTAGGATGACAGGGGGCCAGATTTTCGAGCAGTACTTC
>TRBJ2-7|-|TRBV5-1|-
CASSSNPGLGAYEQYF
TGCGCCAGCAGCTCAAACCCGGGGTTAGGCGCCTACGAGCAGTACTTC
>TRBJ1-5|-|TRBV6-5|-
CATSPRGYSNQPQHF
TGTGCCACCTCGCCCCGGGGATATAGCAATCAGCCCCAGCATTTT
>TRBJ1-5|-|TRBV6-1|-
CASSEGPPVSNQPQHF
TGTGCCAGCAGTGAAGGACCCCCAGTGAGCAATCAGCCCCAGCATTTT
>TRBJ2-3|TRBD2|TRBV27|few
CASSLGGRSTDTQYF
TGTGCCAGCAGTTTAGGCGGGAGAAGCACAGATACGCAGTATTTT
>TRBJ2-7|TRBD2|TRBV5-1|-
CASSLVSGGGYEQYF
TGCGCCAGCAGCTTAGTTAGCGGGGGCGGATACGAGCAGTACTTC
>TRBJ1-6|TRBD1|TRBV2|-
CASRGGTANSSPLHF
TGTGCCAGCAGGGGGGGGACAGCCAATAGTTCACCCCTCCACTTT
>TRBJ2-3|-|TRBV6-1|-
CASRDSPYADTQYF
TGTGCCAGCAGGGACTCCCCCTACGCAGATACGCAGTATTTT
>TRBJ1-2|TRBD1|TRBV23-1|few
CASSQGAKGAKCYGYTF
TGCGCCAGCAGTCAGGGAGCAAAGGGGGCGAAGTGCTATGGCTACACCTTC
>TRBJ1-1|-|TRBV30|-
CAWGVGNEAFF
TGTGCCTGGGGTGTCGGTAATGAAGCTTTCTTT
>TRBJ2-1|TRBD2|TRBV5-6|-
CASSLQASGNEQFF
TGTGCCAGCAGCTTGCAGGCTAGCGGCAATGAGCAGTTCTTC
>TRBJ2-3|-|TRBV7-6|few
CASSTHTTDTQYF
TGTGCCAGCAGCACCCACACAACAGATACGCAGTATTTT
>TRBJ2-1|-|TRBV6-1|-
CASSEGTGEVNEQFF
TGTGCCAGCAGTGAAGGAACGGGGGAAGTCAATGAGCAGTTCTTC
>TRBJ2-7|-|TRBV4-3|-
CASSQDSVSYEQYF
TGCGCCAGCAGCCAAGATTCGGTCTCCTACGAGCAGTACTTC
>TRBJ1-2|-|TRBV5-6|-
CASSFKSGYTF
TGTGCCAGCAGCTTTAAGAGTGGCTACACCTTC
>TRBJ2-7|-|TRBV5-8|-
CASSSDSYEQYF
TGTGCCAGCAGCTCCGACAGTTACGAGCAGTACTTC
>TRBJ2-5|-|TRBV6-5|-
CASGRAGQETQYF
TGTGCCAGCGGGCGGGCGGGCCAAGAGACCCAGTACTTC
>TRBJ1-1|-|TRBV6-1|few
CASSEGHWNTEAFF
TGTGCCAGCAGTGAAGGACACTGGAACACTGAAGCTTTCTTT
>TRBJ2-3|-|TRBV5-4|-
CASSLYGSDTQYF
TGTGCCAGCAGCTTGTATGGGTCCGATACGCAGTATTTT
>TRBJ2-1|TRBD2|TRBV5-1|-
CASSWGLAGGSIYNEQFF
TGCGCCAGCAGCTGGGGACTAGCGGGAGGATCAATTTACAATGAGCAGTTCTTC
>TRBJ1-5|-|TRBV28|few
CASSFVRGRSNQPQHF
TGTGCCAGCAGTTTCGTCAGGGGACGGAGCAATCAGCCCCAGCATTTT
>TRBJ1-2|TRBD1|TRBV10-3|-
CASSTRQGADYGYTF
TGTGCCAGCAGTACGCGACAGGGGGCGGACTATGGCTACACCTTC
>TRBJ2-1|TRBD1|TRBV5-1|-
CASQDRQGPDEQFF
TGCGCCAGCCAAGACCGACAGGGCCCCGATGAGCAGTTCTTC
>TRBJ1-6|-|TRBV28|medium-sized
CASTAPRGPLHF
TGTGCCAGCACCGCCCCCCGAGGGCCCCTCCACTTT
>TRBJ2-7|TRBD2|TRBV19|once
CASSPLKAGASYEQYF
TGTGCCAGTAGTCCCTTGAAGGCGGGAGCTTCGTACGAGCAGTACTTC
>TRBJ1-1|TRBD1|TRBV5-1|few
CASSSATGGWTEAFF
TGCGCCAGCAGCTCCGCGACAGGGGGCTGGACTGAAGCTTTCTTT
>TRBJ1-2|-|TRBV20-1|-
CSARDLPTDTF
TGCAGTGCTAGAGATTTGCCAACGGATACCTTC
>TRBJ2-1|-|TRBV5-1|-
CASSFEGADYNEQFF
TGCGCCAGCAGCTTTGAGGGTGCGGATTACAATGAGCAGTTCTTC
>TRBJ2-7|-|TRBV13|-
CASSSRSRHYEQYF
TGTGCCAGCAGCTCCCGGTCCCGGCATTACGAGCAGTACTTC
>TRBJ2-1|TRBD2|TRBV7-9|-
CASSLQLASGDNEQFF
TGTGCCAGCAGCTTACAGTTGGCTAGCGGGGACAATGAGCAGTTCTTC
>TRBJ2-5|-|TRBV6-6|few
CASSPRVETQYF
TGTGCCAGCAGTCCCCGAGTCGAGACCCAGTACTTC
>TRBJ2-1|TRBD2|TRBV28|medium-sized
CATSGLAGGDEQFF
TGTGCCACCTCTGGACTAGCGGGAGGGGATGAGCAGTTCTTC
>TRBJ2-5|TRBD2|TRBV2|-
CASSWTSGVQETQYF
TGTGCCAGCAGCTGGACTAGCGGGGTCCAAGAGACCCAGTACTTC
>TRBJ2-7|TRBD2|TRBV9|-
CASSATGRGSGSIHEQYF
TGTGCCAGCAGCGCAACCGGTCGGGGGAGCGGGAGTATCCACGAGCAGTACTTC
>TRBJ2-5|-|TRBV9|-
CASSVVTGRTETQYF
TGTGCCAGCAGCGTAGTGACAGGGAGGACGGAGACCCAGTACTTC
>TRBJ2-1|-|TRBV11-2|-
CASSVGGYNEQFF
TGTGCCAGCAGCGTAGGGGGGTACAATGAGCAGTTCTTC
>TRBJ1-1|TRBD1|TRBV7-9|-
CASSRDREAFF
TGTGCCAGCAGCCGAGACAGGGAGGCTTTCTTT
>TRBJ1-6|-|TRBV30|few
CAWSANSPLHF
TGTGCCTGGAGTGCAAATTCACCCCTCCACTTT
>TRBJ2-1|-|TRBV7-2|-
CASSRGLGGEQFF
TGTGCCAGCAGTCGTGGACTAGGGGGGGAGCAGTTCTTC
>TRBJ2-5|-|TRBV5-1|-
CASSFGRGQEAQYF
TGCGCCAGCAGTTTCGGCAGGGGCCAAGAGGCCCAGTACTTC
>TRBJ1-1|-|TRBV7-2|-
CASSPTVGSSEAFF
TGTGCCAGCAGCCCGACAGTAGGATCCTCTGAAGCTTTCTTT
>TRBJ1-1|-|TRBV5-6|-
CASSLGEQRLSGTEAFF
TGTGCCAGCAGCTTGGGAGAGCAACGCCTTTCGGGCACTGAAGCTTTCTTT
>TRBJ1-2|TRBD1|TRBV9|once
CASSALPPPKDRGYGYTF
TGTGCCAGCAGCGCCCTGCCCCCACCTAAGGACAGGGGCTATGGCTACACCTTC
>TRBJ2-1|TRBD2|TRBV10-2|-
CASSRSSGRQYNEQFF
TGCGCCAGCAGTAGATCTAGCGGGAGGCAATACAATGAGCAGTTCTTC
>TRBJ1-1|-|TRBV7-7|few
CASSPTANTEAFF
TGTGCCAGCAGCCCGACAGCGAACACTGAAGCTTTCTTT
>TRBJ2-7|-|TRBV10-3|-
CAISESTESYEQYF
TGTGCCATCAGTGAGTCAACGGAGTCCTACGAGCAGTACTTC
>TRBJ1-5|-|TRBV2|few
CASDLGSGAQPQHF
TGTGCCAGCGACTTAGGCTCAGGGGCGCAGCCCCAGCATTTT
>TRBJ1-2|-|TRBV6-1|-
CASSEGQGRTF
TGTGCCAGCAGTGAGGGGCAGGGTAGAACCTTC